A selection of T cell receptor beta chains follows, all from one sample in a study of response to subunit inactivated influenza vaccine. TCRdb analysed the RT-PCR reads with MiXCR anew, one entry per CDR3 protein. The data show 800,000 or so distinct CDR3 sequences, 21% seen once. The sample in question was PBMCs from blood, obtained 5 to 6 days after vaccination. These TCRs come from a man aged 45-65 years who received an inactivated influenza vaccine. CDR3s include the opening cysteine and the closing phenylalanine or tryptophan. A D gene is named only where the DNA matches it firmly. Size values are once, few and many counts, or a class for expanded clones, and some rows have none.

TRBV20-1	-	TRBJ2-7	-	TGCAGTGCTAGGTTCACATCCTACGAGCAGTACTTC	CSARFTSYEQYF
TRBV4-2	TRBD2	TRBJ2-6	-	TGTGCCAGCAGCCCTCTATTAGCGGGCCGCAGCTCTGGGGCCAACGTCCTGACTTTC	CASSPLLAGRSSGANVLTF
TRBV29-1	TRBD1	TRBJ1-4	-	TGCAGCGTCTATCCTACAGGGGAGGGGAGAAAACTGTTTTTT	CSVYPTGEGRKLFF
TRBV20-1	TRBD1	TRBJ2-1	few	TGCAGTGCTTTAGGGGGCAGAACCAATGAGCAGTTCTTC	CSALGGRTNEQFF
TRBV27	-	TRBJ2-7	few	TGTGCCAGCAGTTTATTAGGATCTGGGCTCTCCTACGAGCAGTACTTC	CASSLLGSGLSYEQYF
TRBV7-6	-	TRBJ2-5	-	TGTGCCAGCAGCCCCACGAGGACAGACCAAGAGACCCAGTACTTC	CASSPTRTDQETQYF
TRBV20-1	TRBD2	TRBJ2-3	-	TGCAGTGCTCCTTCGAGGGGTAGCGGGGTGGATCGGGCACAGTATTTT	CSAPSRGSGVDRAQYF
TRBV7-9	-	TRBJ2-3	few	TGTGCCAGCAGTACCTATAGCACAGATACGCAGTATTTT	CASSTYSTDTQYF
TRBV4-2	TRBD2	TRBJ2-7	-	TGTGCCAGCAGCCGCGAGATTGGGACTAGCGGGGGCTCCGGGCAGTACTTC	CASSREIGTSGGSGQYF
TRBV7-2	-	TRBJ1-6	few	TGTGCCAGCAGCTTAGATGGCAGGGATAATTCACCCCTCCACTTT	CASSLDGRDNSPLHF
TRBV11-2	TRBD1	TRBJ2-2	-	TGTGCCAGCAGCTTAAAGGACAGGGGGCGGATGGGGACCGGGGAGCTGTTTTTT	CASSLKDRGRMGTGELFF
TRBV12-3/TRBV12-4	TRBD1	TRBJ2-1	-	TGTGCCAGCAGTGCTGACAGGGGGCGCTTTAGGAGTGAGCAGTTCTTC	CASSADRGRFRSEQFF
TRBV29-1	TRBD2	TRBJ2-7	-	TGCAGCGTTTTTGGACTAGCCTACGAGCAGTACTTC	CSVFGLAYEQYF
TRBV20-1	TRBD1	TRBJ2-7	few	TGCAGTGCATCGAGGACAGGTTCCGTTTCCTACGAGCAGTACTTC	CSASRTGSVSYEQYF
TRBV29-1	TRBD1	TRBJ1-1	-	TGCAGCGTGGCCACAGGGGGCATGAACACTGAAGCTTTCTTT	CSVATGGMNTEAFF
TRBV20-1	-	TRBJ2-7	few	TGCAGTGCTAGAGATGGGTTGTGGGGAAACAAACCGTACGAGCAGTACTTC	CSARDGLWGNKPYEQYF
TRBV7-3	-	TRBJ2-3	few	TGTGCCAGCAGCCGTGGGACCTCGGGGGTAGCAGATACGCAGTATTTT	CASSRGTSGVADTQYF
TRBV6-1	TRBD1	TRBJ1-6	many	TGTGCCAGCAGTGTCACCGGGACAGGGGAGACACCCCTCCACTTT	CASSVTGTGETPLHF
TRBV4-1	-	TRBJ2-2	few	TGCGCCAGCAGCCAAGCCGGGGGGCCTCGCACCGGGGAGCTGTTTTTT	CASSQAGGPRTGELFF
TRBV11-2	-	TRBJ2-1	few	TGTGCCAGCAGCCAGTGGGGGCAGGAACGCTACAATGAGCAGTTCTTC	CASSQWGQERYNEQFF
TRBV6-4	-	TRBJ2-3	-	TGTGCCAGCAGTGAAGGTGGGGCACGCACAGATACGCAGTATTTT	CASSEGGARTDTQYF
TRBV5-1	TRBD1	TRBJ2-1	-	TGCGCCAGCAGCCCGGACAGGGAGCCCTACAATGAGCAGTTCTTC	CASSPDREPYNEQFF
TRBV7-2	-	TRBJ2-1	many	TGTGCCAGCAGCTTACTATTATGGGTAGGCGAGCAGTTCTTC	CASSLLLWVGEQFF
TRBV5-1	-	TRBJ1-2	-	TGCGCCAGCAGCTTGGACAGACGCAACTATGGCTACACCTTC	CASSLDRRNYGYTF
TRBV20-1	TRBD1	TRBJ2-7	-	TGCAGTTCCCCGCCGACAGGGGGCTCCGAGCAGTACTTC	CSSPPTGGSEQYF
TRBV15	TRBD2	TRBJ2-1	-	TGTGCCACCAGCAGACCCCGGGACTACGGACTTAAGGGTGAGCAGTTCTTC	CATSRPRDYGLKGEQFF
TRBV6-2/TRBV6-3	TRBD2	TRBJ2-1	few	TGTGCCAGCAGTTACCCCGAGTTAGCGGGGGGCCTGCCCCATGAGCAGTTCTTC	CASSYPELAGGLPHEQFF
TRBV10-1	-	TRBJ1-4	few	TGCGCCAGCAGTGCGGGGAAGAATGAAAAACTGTTTTTT	CASSAGKNEKLFF
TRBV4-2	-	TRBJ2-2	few	TGTGCCAGCAGCCAAGAGCAGGGAGCTCTTGTCGGGGAGCTGTTTTTT	CASSQEQGALVGELFF
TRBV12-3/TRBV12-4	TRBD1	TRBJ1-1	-	TGTGCCTCACTCCAGGGGGTAGCCGCTGAAGCTTTCTTT	CASLQGVAAEAFF
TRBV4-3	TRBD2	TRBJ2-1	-	TGCGCCAGCAGCCACCGCTACGCGGGAGGCACCTCTATTGAGCAGTTCTTC	CASSHRYAGGTSIEQFF
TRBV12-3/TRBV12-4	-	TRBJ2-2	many	TGTGCCAGCAGTACCACAGGGAACACCGGGGAGCTGTTTTTT	CASSTTGNTGELFF